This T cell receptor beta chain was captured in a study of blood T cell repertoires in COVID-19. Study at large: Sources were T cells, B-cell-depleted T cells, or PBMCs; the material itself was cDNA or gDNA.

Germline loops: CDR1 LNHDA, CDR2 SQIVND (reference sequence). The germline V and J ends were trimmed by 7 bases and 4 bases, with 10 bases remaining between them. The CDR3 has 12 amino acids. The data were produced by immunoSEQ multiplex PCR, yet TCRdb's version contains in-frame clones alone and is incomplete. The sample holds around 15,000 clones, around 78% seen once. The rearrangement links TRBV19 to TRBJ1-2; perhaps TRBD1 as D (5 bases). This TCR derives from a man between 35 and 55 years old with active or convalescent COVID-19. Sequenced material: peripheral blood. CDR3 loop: CASKTAGYGYTF. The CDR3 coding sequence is TGTGCCAGTAAGACAGCAGGCTATGGCTACACCTTC. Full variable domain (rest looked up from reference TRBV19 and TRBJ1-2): DGGITQSPKYLFRKEGQNVTLSCEQNLNHDAMYWYRQDPGQGLRLIYYSQIVNDFQKGDIAEGYSVSREKKESFPLTVTSAQKNPTAFYLCASKTAGYGYTFGSGTRLTVV.